The T cell receptor (beta chain) under discussion was sequenced for a study of T and B cells in COVID-19 patients. At the level of the study: The recovered patients had mostly mild to moderate COVID-19 with outpatient management.

Study findings and constraints: Exclusive to the recovered cohort were thousands of TCR clusters, 25 to 35 of them with low generation probability. Highly clonal in active COVID-19, TRB repertoires exceeded healthy-donor diversity and richness at recovery. Patients with COVID-19 reportedly showed strongly skewed T cell receptor beta variable and joining gene usage.

CDR1 MNHNY and CDR2 SVGAGI come from the germline V gene (reference sequence). This CDR3 spans 17 amino acids. V was clipped by 0 bases and J by 6 bases; unmatched bases: 11. BIOMED2 TRB-A/B primer pools were used in multiplex TRB PCR. TCRdb itself ran the multiplex PCR reads through MiXCR, one entry per CDR3 protein. The sample lists 8,700 or so distinct CDR3 sequences, 31% occurring once. Within the sample, this clonotype is medium-sized. What it binds is unknown. From blood, roughly 220-550 ng of genomic DNA served as TRB template. This sequence joins TRBV6-6 and TRBJ1-2, with 9 bases identical to TRBD1. This clonotype originated in a human donor who had recovered from COVID-19. The sample consisted of blood. The CDR3 nucleotides are TGTGCCAGCAGTTACTCCGGGACAGGGTATGAGCGGGATGGCTACACCTTC. This sequence encodes CASSYSGTGYERDGYTF.